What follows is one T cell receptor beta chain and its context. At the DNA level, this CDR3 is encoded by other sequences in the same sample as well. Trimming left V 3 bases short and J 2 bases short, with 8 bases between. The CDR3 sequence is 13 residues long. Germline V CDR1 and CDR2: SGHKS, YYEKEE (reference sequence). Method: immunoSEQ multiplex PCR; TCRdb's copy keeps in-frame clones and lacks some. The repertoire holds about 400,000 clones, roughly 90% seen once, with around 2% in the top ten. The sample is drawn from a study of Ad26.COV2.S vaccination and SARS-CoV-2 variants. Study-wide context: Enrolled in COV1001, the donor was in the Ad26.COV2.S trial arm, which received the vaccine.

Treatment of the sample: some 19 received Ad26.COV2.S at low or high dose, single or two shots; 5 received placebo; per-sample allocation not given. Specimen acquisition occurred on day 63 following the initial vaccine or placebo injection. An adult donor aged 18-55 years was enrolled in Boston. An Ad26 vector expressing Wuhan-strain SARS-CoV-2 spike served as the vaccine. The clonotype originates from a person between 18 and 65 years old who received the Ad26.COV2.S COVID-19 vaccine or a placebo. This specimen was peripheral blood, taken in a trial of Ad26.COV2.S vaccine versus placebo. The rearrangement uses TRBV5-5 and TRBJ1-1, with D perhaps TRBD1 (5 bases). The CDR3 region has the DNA TGTGCCAGCAGCTCGCAGGGTAACACTGAAGCTTTCTTT. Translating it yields CASSSQGNTEAFF.